The T cell receptor (beta chain) described here comes from a study of T cell clones after liver transplantation (dated by TCRdb to the late 2010s). Background for the entire study: Samples were obtained from ITN030ST, a randomized trial in which withdrawal of immunosuppression was attempted within 2 years of liver transplantation. Donor-reactive T cell clones were identified by TCRbeta sequencing following a pre-transplant mixed lymphocyte reaction and were subsequently tracked in post-transplant blood. As an antigen-independent comparator for the donor-reactive sequences, third party-reactive TCRbeta sequences from pre-transplant MLRs were identified as well. Three of the eight recipients were HCV-positive; the others were transplanted for non-autoimmune, non-viral indications. Subjects received no induction therapy and standard immunosuppression until randomization at 12-24 months post-transplant. Tolerance was defined as complete withdrawal of immunosuppression for at least one year without a rise in liver enzymes beyond twice the upper limit of normal. Blood samples were collected pre-transplant, pre-randomization before withdrawal, and post-randomization after either complete withdrawal or failed withdrawal. The study cohort included 8 liver transplant recipients, of whom 3 were classified as tolerant and 5 as non-tolerant. Study-wide findings and limitations: When repertoire turnover was accounted for, significantly reduced detection of donor-reactive sequences was found in 7 of 8 subjects for CD4 and in 8 of 8 subjects for CD8. Donor-reactive sequences decreased more than third party-reactive sequences, which suggests partial antigen-specific deletion that was not related to withdrawal success. Because of small, heterogeneous patient numbers and non-standardized post-transplant time points, the conclusions were only preliminary. Because no allograft tissue specimens were available, donor-reactive T cells may have migrated into the graft instead of being deleted. In most of the 8 subjects, regardless of tolerance or HCV status, circulating donor-reactive CD4 TCRbeta sequences dropped significantly post-transplant. In a couple of subjects, low numbers of available donor cells limited the measurable donor-reactive repertoire.

Between the V and J ends, shortened by 3 bases and 0 bases respectively, the junction contains 7 bases. CDR1 SGHNT and CDR2 YYREEE were looked up in the germline V gene (reference sequence). The CDR3 contains 14 residues, cysteine and phenylalanine counted. Just the 42-base CDR3 DNA is kept, in frame starting at base 1. Using immunoSEQ, frozen genomic DNA was subjected to high-throughput TCRbeta CDR3 sequencing, a process that included PCR amplification, mapping, bias correction and internal controls. The paper's processing steps were these. Only productive rearrangements were retained, and each unique TCRbeta sequence was defined by its CDR3 nucleotide sequence together with its V and J gene. For a sequence to be called donor-reactive, it needed a frequency of at least 0.01% and at least 5-fold expansion in CFSE-low cells compared with unstimulated pre-transplant cells. To ensure at least 90% detection power, minimum frequency thresholds were set for each subject based on that subject's lowest-template unstimulated sample. Jensen-Shannon divergence between the top 1000 TCRbeta sequences post- versus pre-transplant served as the measure of repertoire turnover. Changes in detection of donor-reactive sequences were tested with two-sided Fisher's exact tests. Entries here come from immuneACCESS through TCRdb and include only in-frame sequences with V and J called. Some clones fail to appear in such tables; in the studies checked, an unresolved V gene covers under half of the shortfall, and the cause of the remainder is unknown. Clone size and the V and J calls come from that table; the DNA yielded D and trimming. Across this sample there are 45,000 to 55,000 clones, with 84% seen only once. Around 7.8% of the sample lies in the top ten.

This clone occurred once. Its specific antigen is unknown. No much larger clone is present one base from it, and per-base qualities are unavailable. The time point label for this specimen denotes: pre-transplant. Thawed unstimulated PBMCs were stained for CD3, CD4 and CD8 and FACS-sorted into CD3+CD4+ and CD3+CD8+ populations. All 8 studied subjects were randomized to withdrawal of immunosuppression. The Qiagen DNeasy Blood and Tissue Kit was used for isolation of genomic DNA. Sequences were derived from CD4+ T cells from blood, sampled before liver transplant. This TCR derives from a human donor who received a liver transplant. The chain couples TRBV5-4 to TRBJ1-3, with no confident D gene call. The encoded CDR3 is CASSSTDSGNTIYF. The DNA sequence is TGTGCCAGCAGCTCGACCGACTCTGGAAACACCATATATTTT.